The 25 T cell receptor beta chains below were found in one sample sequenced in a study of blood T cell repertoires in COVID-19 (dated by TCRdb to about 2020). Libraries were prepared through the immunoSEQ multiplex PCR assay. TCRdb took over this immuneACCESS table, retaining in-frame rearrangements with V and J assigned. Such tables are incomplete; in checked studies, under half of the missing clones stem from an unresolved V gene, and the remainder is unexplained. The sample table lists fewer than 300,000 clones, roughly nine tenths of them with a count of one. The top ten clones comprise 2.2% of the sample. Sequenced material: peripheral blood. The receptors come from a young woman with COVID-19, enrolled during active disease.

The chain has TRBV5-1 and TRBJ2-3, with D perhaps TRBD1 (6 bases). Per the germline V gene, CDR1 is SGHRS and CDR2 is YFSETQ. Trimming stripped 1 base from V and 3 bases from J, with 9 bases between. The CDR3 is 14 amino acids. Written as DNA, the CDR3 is TGCGCCAGCAGCTTGAATAGGGGGACAGATACGCAGTATTTT. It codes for CASSLNRGTDTQYF. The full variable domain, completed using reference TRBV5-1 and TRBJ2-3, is KAGVTQTPRYLIKTRGQQVTLSCSPISGHRSVSWYQQTPGQGLQFLFEYFSETQRNKGNFPGRFSGRQFSNSRSEMNVSTLELGDSALYLCASSLNRGTDTQYFGPGTRLTVL.

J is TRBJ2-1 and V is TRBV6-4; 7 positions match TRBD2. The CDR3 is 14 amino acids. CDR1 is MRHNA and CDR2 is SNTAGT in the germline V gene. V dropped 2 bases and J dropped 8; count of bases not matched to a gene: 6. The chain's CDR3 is CASSDGLAGDEQFF. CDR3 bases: TGTGCCAGCAGTGACGGGCTCGCGGGGGATGAGCAGTTCTTC.

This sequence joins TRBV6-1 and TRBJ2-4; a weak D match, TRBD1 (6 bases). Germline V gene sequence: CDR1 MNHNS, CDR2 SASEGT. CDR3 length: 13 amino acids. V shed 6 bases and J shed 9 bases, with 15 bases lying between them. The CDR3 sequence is CASSPNRDGIQYF. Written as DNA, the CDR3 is TGTGCCAGCAGCCCTAACAGGGATGGCATTCAGTACTTC.

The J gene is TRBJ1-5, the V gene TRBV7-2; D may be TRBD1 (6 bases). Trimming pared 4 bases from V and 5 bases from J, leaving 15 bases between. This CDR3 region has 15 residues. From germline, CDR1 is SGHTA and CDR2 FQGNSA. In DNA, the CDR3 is TGTGCCAGCAGCTCACATGGGGGCTACGATCAGCCCCAGCATTTT. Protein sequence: CASSSHGGYDQPQHF.

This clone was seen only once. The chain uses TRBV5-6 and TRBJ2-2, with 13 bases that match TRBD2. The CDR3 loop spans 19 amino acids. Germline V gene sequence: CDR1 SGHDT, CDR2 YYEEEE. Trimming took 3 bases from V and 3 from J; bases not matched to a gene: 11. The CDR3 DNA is TGTGCCAGCAGCTCTCCGGGACTAGCGGGACTTCTGGACACCGGGGAGCTGTTTTTT. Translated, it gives CASSSPGLAGLLDTGELFF. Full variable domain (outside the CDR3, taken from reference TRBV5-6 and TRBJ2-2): DAGVTQSPTHLIKTRGQQVTLRCSPKSGHDTVSWYQQALGQGPQFIFQYYEEEERQRGNFPDRFSGHQFPNYSSELNVNALLLGDSALYLCASSSPGLAGLLDTGELFFGEGSRLTVL.

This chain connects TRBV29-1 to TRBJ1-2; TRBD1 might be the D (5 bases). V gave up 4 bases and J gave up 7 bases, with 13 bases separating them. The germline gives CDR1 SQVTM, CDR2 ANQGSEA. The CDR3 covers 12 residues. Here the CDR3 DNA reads TGCAGCGTTGTTCTAGGGGATGGTGGCTACACCTTC. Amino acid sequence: CSVVLGDGGYTF.

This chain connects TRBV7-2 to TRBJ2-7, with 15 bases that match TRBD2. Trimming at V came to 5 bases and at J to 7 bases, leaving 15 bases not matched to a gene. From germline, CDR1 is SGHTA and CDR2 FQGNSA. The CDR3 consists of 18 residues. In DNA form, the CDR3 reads TGTGCCAGCAGCACCCGGGGACTAGCGGGAGGCCCGGCGGTAGAGCAGTACTTC. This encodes CASSTRGLAGGPAVEQYF.

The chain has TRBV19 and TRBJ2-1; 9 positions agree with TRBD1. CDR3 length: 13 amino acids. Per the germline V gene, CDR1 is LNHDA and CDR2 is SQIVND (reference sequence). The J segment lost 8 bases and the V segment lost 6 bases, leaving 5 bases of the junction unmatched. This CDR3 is CASRDRGRDEQFF. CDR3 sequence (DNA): TGTGCCAGTAGGGACAGGGGAAGGGATGAGCAGTTCTTC.

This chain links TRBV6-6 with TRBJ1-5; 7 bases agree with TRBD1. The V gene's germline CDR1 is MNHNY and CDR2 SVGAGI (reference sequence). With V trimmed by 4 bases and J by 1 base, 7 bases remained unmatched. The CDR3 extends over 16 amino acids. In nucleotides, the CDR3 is TGTGCCAGCAGTTCTCAGGGGGTCTCGAGCAATCAGCCCCAGCATTTT. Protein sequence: CASSSQGVSSNQPQHF.

In DNA form, the CDR3 reads TGTGCCAGCAGCCAAGGATTGGTGGGGCCTAGGGAGCAGTACTTC. Amino acid sequence: CASSQGLVGPREQYF. This chain connects TRBV3-1 (or the pseudogene TRBV3-2) to TRBJ2-7, with D maybe TRBD1 (5 bases). Germline V CDR1 and CDR2: LGHDT, YNNKEL (reference sequence). The CDR3 covers 15 residues. The V gene lost 1 base and the J gene lost 7 bases, with 17 bases spanning the gap.

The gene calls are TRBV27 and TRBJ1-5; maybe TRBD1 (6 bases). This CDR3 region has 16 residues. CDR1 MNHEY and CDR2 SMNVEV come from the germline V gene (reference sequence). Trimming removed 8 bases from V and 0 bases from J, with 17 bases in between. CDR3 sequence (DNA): TGTGCCAGCTCAGGGGTCGGAGGATATAGCAATCAGCCCCAGCATTTT. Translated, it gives CASSGVGGYSNQPQHF.

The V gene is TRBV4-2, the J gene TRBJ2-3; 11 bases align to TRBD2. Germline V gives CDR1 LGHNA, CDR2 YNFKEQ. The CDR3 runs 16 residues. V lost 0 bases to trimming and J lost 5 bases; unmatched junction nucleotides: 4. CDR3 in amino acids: CASSQELAGGVDTQYF. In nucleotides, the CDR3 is TGTGCCAGCAGCCAAGAATTAGCGGGAGGGGTAGATACGCAGTATTTT.

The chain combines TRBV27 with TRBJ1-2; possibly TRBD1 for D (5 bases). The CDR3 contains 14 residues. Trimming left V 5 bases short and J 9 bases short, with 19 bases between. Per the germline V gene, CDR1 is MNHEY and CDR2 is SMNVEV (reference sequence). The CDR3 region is CASSRAQESGSYTF. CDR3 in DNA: TGTGCCAGCAGTCGGGCACAGGAGTCTGGTAGCTACACCTTC.

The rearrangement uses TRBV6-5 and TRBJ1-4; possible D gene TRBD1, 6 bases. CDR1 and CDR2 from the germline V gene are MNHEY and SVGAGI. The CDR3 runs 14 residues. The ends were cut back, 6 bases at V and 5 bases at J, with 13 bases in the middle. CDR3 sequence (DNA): TGTGCCAGCAGGACAGGTTTCGCAAATGAAAAACTGTTTTTT. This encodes CASRTGFANEKLFF.

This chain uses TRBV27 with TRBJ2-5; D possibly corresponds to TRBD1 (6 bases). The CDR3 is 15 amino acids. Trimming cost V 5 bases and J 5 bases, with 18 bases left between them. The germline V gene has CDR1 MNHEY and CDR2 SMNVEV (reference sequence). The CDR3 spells CASSTLQGGGETQYF. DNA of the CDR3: TGTGCCAGCAGTACCCTTCAAGGGGGTGGGGAGACCCAGTACTTC.

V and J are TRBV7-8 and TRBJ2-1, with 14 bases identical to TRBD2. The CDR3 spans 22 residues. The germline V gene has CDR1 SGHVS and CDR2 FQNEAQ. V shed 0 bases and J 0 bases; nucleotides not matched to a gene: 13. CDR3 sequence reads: CASSLAGGFWGTSGSSYNEQFF. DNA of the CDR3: TGTGCCAGCAGCTTAGCTGGGGGGTTTTGGGGGACTAGCGGGAGCTCCTACAATGAGCAGTTCTTC.

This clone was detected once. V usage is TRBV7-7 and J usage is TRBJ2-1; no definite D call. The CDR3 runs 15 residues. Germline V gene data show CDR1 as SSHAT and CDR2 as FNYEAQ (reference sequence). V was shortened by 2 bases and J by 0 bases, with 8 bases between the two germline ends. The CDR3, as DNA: TGTGCCAGCAGCTTATCCCCGAGCTCCTACAATGAGCAGTTCTTC. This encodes CASSLSPSSYNEQFF.

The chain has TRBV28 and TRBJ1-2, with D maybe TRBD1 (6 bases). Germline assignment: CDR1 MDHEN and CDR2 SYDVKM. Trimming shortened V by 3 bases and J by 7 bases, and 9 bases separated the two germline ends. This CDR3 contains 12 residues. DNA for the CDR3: TGTGCCAGCAGTTTCGGGGGGGCTGGCTACACCTTC. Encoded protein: CASSFGGAGYTF.

In nucleotides, the CDR3 is TGTGCCAGCTCAAACTTTCCGAGCTCTGGAAACACCATATATTTT. Translation gives CASSNFPSSGNTIYF. The chain carries TRBV18 and TRBJ1-3; D gene uncertain. V lost 5 bases to trimming and J lost 0 bases, with 11 bases between them. This CDR3 is 15 amino acids long. CDR1 and CDR2 (germline): KGHSH, LQKENI.

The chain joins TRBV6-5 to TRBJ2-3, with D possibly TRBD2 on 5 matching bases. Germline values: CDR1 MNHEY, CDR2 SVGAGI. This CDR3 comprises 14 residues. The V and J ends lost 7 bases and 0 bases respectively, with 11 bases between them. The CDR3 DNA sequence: TGTGCCAGCAATGGACTGCCTAGCACAGATACGCAGTATTTT. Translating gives CASNGLPSTDTQYF.

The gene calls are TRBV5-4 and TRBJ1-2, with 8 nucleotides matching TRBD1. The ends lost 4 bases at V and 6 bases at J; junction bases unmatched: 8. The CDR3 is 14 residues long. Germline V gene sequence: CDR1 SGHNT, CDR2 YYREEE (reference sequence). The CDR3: CASSDTGTGHGYTF. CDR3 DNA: TGTGCCAGCAGCGACACCGGGACAGGCCATGGCTACACCTTC.

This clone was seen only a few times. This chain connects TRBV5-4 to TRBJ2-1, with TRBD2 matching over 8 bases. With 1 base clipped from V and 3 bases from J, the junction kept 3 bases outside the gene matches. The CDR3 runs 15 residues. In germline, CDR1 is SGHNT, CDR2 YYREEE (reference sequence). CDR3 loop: CASSLRSGGYNEQFF. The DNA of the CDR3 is TGTGCCAGCAGCTTGAGAAGCGGGGGCTACAATGAGCAGTTCTTC.

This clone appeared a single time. CDR3 coding DNA: TGCAGCGTTGAAGAAGGAGAGACTACCTGGAGGCAAGAGACCCAGTACTTC. Its protein product is CSVEEGETTWRQETQYF. This chain links TRBV29-1 with TRBJ2-5; TRBD2 might be the D (5 bases). This CDR3 is built from 17 residues. Germline values: CDR1 SQVTM, CDR2 ANQGSEA. V was shortened by 0 bases and J by 2 bases, with 19 bases between the two germline ends.

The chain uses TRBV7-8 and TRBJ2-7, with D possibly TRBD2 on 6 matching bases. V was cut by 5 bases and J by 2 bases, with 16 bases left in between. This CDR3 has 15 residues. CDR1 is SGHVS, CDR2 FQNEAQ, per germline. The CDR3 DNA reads TGTGCCAGCAGCCCCGGGACTTCCTTCACCTACGAGCAGTACTTC. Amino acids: CASSPGTSFTYEQYF.

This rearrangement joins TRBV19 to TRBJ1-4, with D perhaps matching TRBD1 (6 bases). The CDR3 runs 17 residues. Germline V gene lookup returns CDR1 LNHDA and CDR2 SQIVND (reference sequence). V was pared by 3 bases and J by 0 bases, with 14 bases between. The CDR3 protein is CASSIPGQPATNEKLFF. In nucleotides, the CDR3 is TGTGCCAGTAGTATTCCAGGACAGCCTGCAACTAATGAAAAACTGTTTTTT.